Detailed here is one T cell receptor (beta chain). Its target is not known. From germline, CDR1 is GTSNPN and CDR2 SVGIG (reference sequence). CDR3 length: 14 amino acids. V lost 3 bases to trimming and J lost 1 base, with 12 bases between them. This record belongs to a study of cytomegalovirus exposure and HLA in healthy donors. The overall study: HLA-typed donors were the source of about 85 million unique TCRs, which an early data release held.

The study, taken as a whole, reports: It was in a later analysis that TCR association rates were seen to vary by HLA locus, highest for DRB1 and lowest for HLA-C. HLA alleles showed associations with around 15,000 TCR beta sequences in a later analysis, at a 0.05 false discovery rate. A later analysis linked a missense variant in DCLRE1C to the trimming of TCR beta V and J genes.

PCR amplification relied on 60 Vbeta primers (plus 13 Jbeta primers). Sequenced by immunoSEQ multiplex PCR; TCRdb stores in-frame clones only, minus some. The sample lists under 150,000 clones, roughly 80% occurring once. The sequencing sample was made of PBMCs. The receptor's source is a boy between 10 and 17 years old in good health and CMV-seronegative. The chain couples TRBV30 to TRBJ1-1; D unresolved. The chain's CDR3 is CAWSVGAGNTEAFF. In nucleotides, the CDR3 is TGTGCCTGGAGCGTCGGTGCAGGGAACACTGAAGCTTTCTTT.